This T cell receptor (beta chain) appears in the sequencing data of a study of regulatory dendritic cells for organ transplantation. Libraries were prepared by immunoSEQ multiplex PCR; TCRdb keeps only in-frame clonotypes and omits some of them. The sample yields 30,000 to 45,000 clones, around 90% seen once. FACS sorted CD4+ or CD8+ T cells into CD45RA+ naive and CD45RO+ memory. The sample was naive CD8+ T cells from blood. Subset specified: CD45RA+ naive T cells. The clonotype was recovered from a human donor in good health.

The chain's CDR3 is CASSIEGLAGFETQYF. CDR3 DNA sequence: TGTGCCAGTAGTATAGAAGGACTAGCGGGGTTTGAGACCCAGTACTTC. The rearrangement links TRBV19 to TRBJ2-5; 12 bases fit TRBD2. With 0 bases clipped from V and 5 bases from J, the junction kept 4 bases outside the gene matches. CDR1 LNHDA and CDR2 SQIVND come from the germline V gene (reference sequence). This CDR3 spans 16 amino acids. The full variable domain, completed using reference TRBV19 and TRBJ2-5, is DGGITQSPKYLFRKEGQNVTLSCEQNLNHDAMYWYRQDPGQGLRLIYYSQIVNDFQKGDIAEGYSVSREKKESFPLTVTSAQKNPTAFYLCASSIEGLAGFETQYFGPGTRLLVL.